Each of the 26 T cell receptor beta chains below was sequenced from the same sample in a study of CD8+ T cells in alopecia areata. TCR sequencing used cDNA made by reverse transcription of extracted RNA. Clones were sequenced by immunoSEQ multiplex PCR, and TCRdb holds only the in-frame ones, with some missing. In the table there are 98,000 or so clones, 50% to 70% of which are singletons. Sequences were obtained from NKG2D-low CD8+ T cells sorted from blood. The receptors derive from a human donor with alopecia areata.

V usage is TRBV4-1 and J usage is TRBJ2-5, with TRBD2 matching 9 bases. CDR3 length equals 16 residues. CDR1 MGHRA and CDR2 YSYEKL come from the germline V gene. The ends lost 3 bases at V and 5 bases at J; junction bases unmatched: 10. CDR3 protein: CASSQDDSGSSETQYF. The CDR3 nucleotides read TGCGCCAGCAGCCAGGATGATAGCGGGAGCAGCGAGACCCAGTACTTC.

This chain connects TRBV29-1 to TRBJ2-2; TRBD1 agrees at 8 bases. J gave up 5 bases and V 6 bases, and 2 bases lay outside the gene matches. This CDR3 comprises 12 residues. From germline, CDR1 is SQVTM and CDR2 ANQGSEA. CDR3: CSVRQGTGELFF. CDR3 bases: TGCAGCGTCAGACAGGGGACCGGGGAGCTGTTTTTT.

This sequence joins TRBV6-5 and TRBJ2-5, with 7 bases lining up with TRBD2. Germline loops: CDR1 MNHEY, CDR2 SVGAGI. This CDR3 region has 15 residues. After removal of 6 bases from V and 11 bases from J, the junction contained 18 bases not matched to a gene. The CDR3 DNA sequence: TGTGCCAGCAGCCCCATGGTGTCGGGAGGATGGGAGCAGTACTTC. Residues: CASSPMVSGGWEQYF.

This rearrangement joins TRBV28 to TRBJ2-3; maybe TRBD2 (6 bases). CDR1 and CDR2 from the germline V gene are MDHEN and SYDVKM. V dropped 4 bases and J dropped 1 base, with 12 bases sitting between them. This CDR3 comprises 15 residues. The CDR3 nucleotides are TGTGCCAGCAGTTATAGCGGTGGGGGCACAGATACGCAGTATTTT. This gives the protein CASSYSGGGTDTQYF.

V and J are TRBV27 and TRBJ2-5; no reliable D call. This CDR3 region has 12 residues. CDR1 and CDR2 (germline): MNHEY, SMNVEV (reference sequence). V was pared by 5 bases and J by 5 bases, with 9 bases between. In DNA, the CDR3 is TGTGCCAGCAGTACCCTGGGGGAGACCCAGTACTTC. Translating it yields CASSTLGETQYF.

The chain links TRBV7-3 to TRBJ2-2, with 9 bases matching TRBD2. CDR1 is SGHTA and CDR2 is FQGTGA in the germline V gene. Trimming removed 2 bases from V and 6 bases from J; junction bases left unmatched: 7. This CDR3 comprises 16 residues. CDR3 sequence reads: CASSLDLAGAAGELFF. In nucleotides, the CDR3 is TGTGCCAGCAGCTTAGACTTAGCGGGAGCTGCCGGGGAGCTGTTTTTT.

The CDR3 loop is CASSPGTSGGREQFF. CDR3 coding DNA: TGTGCCAGCAGTCCCGGGACTAGCGGCGGCCGTGAGCAGTTCTTC. The V gene is TRBV27, the J gene TRBJ2-1; TRBD2 aligns across 11 bases. Germline V gene data show CDR1 as MNHEY and CDR2 as SMNVEV (reference sequence). CDR3 length: 15 amino acids. With V trimmed by 5 bases and J by 9 bases, 9 bases remained unmatched.

The genes are TRBV27 and TRBJ2-1, with D perhaps matching TRBD2 (5 bases). Between the trimmed V and J ends, which lost 3 bases and 10 bases, there was a span of 13 bases. The CDR3 runs 13 residues. CDR1 and CDR2 (germline): MNHEY, SMNVEV (reference sequence). This chain's CDR3 is CASSFGGEKEQFF. The DNA for the CDR3 is TGTGCCAGCAGTTTTGGTGGGGAGAAGGAGCAGTTCTTC.

This chain links TRBV7-3 with TRBJ1-2; weak D call: TRBD1 (6 bases). Trimming stripped 4 bases from V and 6 bases from J, with 6 bases between. This CDR3 is 11 amino acids long. Germline CDR1 and CDR2: SGHTA and FQGTGA. CDR3 nucleotides: TGTGCCAGCAGCTCAGGGGATGGCTACACCTTC. Amino acid sequence: CASSSGDGYTF. Full variable domain (rest looked up from reference TRBV7-3 and TRBJ1-2): GAGVSQTPSNKVTEKGKYVELRCDPISGHTALYWYRQSLGQGPEFLIYFQGTGAADDSGLPNDRFFAVRPEGSVSTLKIQRTERGDSAVYLCASSSGDGYTFGSGTRLTVV.

The chain links TRBV29-1 to TRBJ1-1, with 7 bases fitting TRBD1. The CDR3 is 12 amino acids. Germline CDR1 is SQVTM and CDR2 is ANQGSEA. The ends lost 4 bases at V and 7 bases at J; junction bases unmatched: 6. The CDR3 loop is CSVGQGGGEAFF. The CDR3 DNA reads as TGCAGCGTTGGGCAGGGGGGCGGTGAAGCTTTCTTT.

The chain carries TRBV7-6 and TRBJ2-3; D may be TRBD2 (6 bases). V was clipped by 3 bases and J by 6 bases, with 13 bases between them. This CDR3 has 14 amino acids. Germline V CDR1 and CDR2: SGHVS, FNYEAQ. CDR3: CASSFSEGRDTQYF. The CDR3 region has the DNA TGTGCCAGCAGCTTCTCGGAGGGCCGGGATACGCAGTATTTT.

This clone was seen more than once but under ten times. V and J are TRBV29-1 and TRBJ2-7, with a tentative D call TRBD1 (6 bases). Trimming took 2 bases from V and 6 from J, leaving 20 bases between them. The CDR3 sequence is 15 residues long. Germline assignment: CDR1 SQVTM and CDR2 ANQGSEA. The CDR3 sequence: CSVERISGTTGEQYF. DNA of the CDR3: TGCAGCGTTGAAAGGATATCGGGGACAACAGGCGAGCAGTACTTC.

The rearrangement uses TRBV4-1 and TRBJ2-4, with 8 nucleotides matching TRBD1. After removal of 0 bases from V and 6 bases from J, the junction contained 7 bases not matched to a gene. This CDR3 has 16 residues. From germline, CDR1 is MGHRA and CDR2 YSYEKL. The CDR3 DNA is TGCGCCAGCAGCCAAGAACAGGGGGGATGGGGAAACATTCAGTACTTC. This encodes CASSQEQGGWGNIQYF.

The rearrangement joins TRBV19 to TRBJ1-5; a weak D match, TRBD1 (6 bases). The length of the CDR3 is 14 residues. Germline CDR1 and CDR2: LNHDA and SQIVND (reference sequence). The V end was cut by 4 bases, the J end by 6 bases, with 13 bases between. The CDR3 DNA reads TGTGCCAGTAGTACAAGGGGGGCTGTTCAGCCCCAGCATTTT. Translation: CASSTRGAVQPQHF.

This clone was counted only a few times. The chain recombines TRBV6-6 with TRBJ2-5, with TRBD1 as a possible D gene (6 bases). This CDR3 has 15 residues. With 8 bases removed from V and 4 bases from J, the gap between germline ends came to 20 bases. The germline V gene has CDR1 MNHNY and CDR2 SVGAGI (reference sequence). CDR3 nucleotide sequence: TGTGCCAGCGGCCTGGGCAGGGGCGGAGGAGAGACCCAGTACTTC. Translated: CASGLGRGGGETQYF.

The CDR3 DNA follows: TGTGCCAGCAGTTTAGCCAGGGTTTCCAAAAACATTCAGTACTTC. This encodes CASSLARVSKNIQYF. The chain uses TRBV28 and TRBJ2-4; the D gene is possibly TRBD1 (5 bases). Germline CDR1 reads MDHEN; CDR2 reads SYDVKM. Trimming cost V 2 bases and J 2 bases, with 10 bases left between them. This CDR3 contains 15 residues.

This clone was observed once. The chain carries TRBV6-5 and TRBJ1-1; TRBD1 is a possible D gene (6 bases). The germline V gene encodes CDR1 MNHEY and CDR2 SVGAGI. Trimming left V 0 bases short and J 4 bases short, with 15 bases between. The CDR3 loop spans 16 amino acids. CDR3 DNA: TGTGCCAGCAGTTACTCGAGGGTGGAGGGGGTCACTGAAGCTTTCTTT. Translating gives CASSYSRVEGVTEAFF.

This clone has more than one count but fewer than ten. Within the sample, other DNA sequences also encode this same CDR3. The V gene is TRBV19, the J gene TRBJ2-1, with no clear D. The CDR3 is made up of 11 amino acids. The germline gives CDR1 LNHDA, CDR2 SQIVND (reference sequence). The V end lost 4 bases, the J end lost 7 bases, and 5 bases lay between the germline ends. The CDR3 sequence is CASSTYNEQFF. DNA for the CDR3: TGTGCCAGTAGTACGTATAATGAGCAGTTCTTC.

The genes are TRBV7-9 and TRBJ2-7; D is unresolved. There are 15 residues in the CDR3. V dropped 4 bases and J dropped 3 bases, with 16 bases sitting between them. Germline V CDR1 and CDR2: SEHNR, FQNEAQ (reference sequence). CDR3 sequence: CASSSEPLGIYEQYF. Written as DNA, the CDR3 is TGTGCCAGCAGCTCAGAGCCTCTGGGGATCTACGAGCAGTACTTC.

This clone was counted between two and nine times. This chain joins TRBV4-1 and TRBJ2-7; D is uncertain. V was clipped by 4 bases and J by 4 bases, with 11 bases between them. Germline CDR1 and CDR2: MGHRA and YSYEKL. The CDR3 is 13 amino acids. CDR3 in DNA: TGCGCCAGCAGCCTAAAGACCGATTACGAGCAGTACTTC. Amino acids: CASSLKTDYEQYF.

The chain recombines TRBV4-1 with TRBJ2-3; D might be TRBD2 (6 bases). The germline gives CDR1 MGHRA, CDR2 YSYEKL. The length of the CDR3 is 20 residues. Trimming removed 0 bases at V and 0 bases at J, with 22 bases between. The CDR3 spells CASSQDFLFRGRTSTDTQYF. The CDR3 nucleotides are TGCGCCAGCAGCCAAGATTTTCTCTTCCGGGGGAGGACTAGCACAGATACGCAGTATTTT.

The V and J genes are TRBV6-5 and TRBJ1-1; 9 nucleotides line up with TRBD1. V gave up 5 bases and J gave up 4 bases; unmatched junction bases: 5. The germline CDR1 and CDR2 sequences are MNHEY and SVGAGI. This CDR3 has 14 residues. The CDR3 bases are TGTGCCAGCAGTATCGGGACAGGGTTCACTGAAGCTTTCTTT. Amino acids: CASSIGTGFTEAFF.

The chain is built from TRBV18 and TRBJ2-3, with D tentatively TRBD2 (5 bases). This CDR3 has 16 residues. The V gene lost 6 bases and the J gene lost 2 bases, with 18 bases spanning the gap. Germline-derived CDR1 and CDR2 are KGHSH and LQKENI. Here the CDR3 reads CASSSRGGLYTDTQYF. Written as DNA, the CDR3 is TGTGCCAGCTCTTCACGGGGTGGCCTATACACAGATACGCAGTATTTT.

The chain links TRBV28 to TRBJ2-3, with 11 positions matching TRBD2. CDR3 size: 15 residues. The V segment lost 2 bases and the J segment 4 bases; nucleotides outside the gene matches: 2. CDR1 is MDHEN, CDR2 SYDVKM, per germline. In nucleotides, the CDR3 is TGTGCCAGCAGTTTAACTAGCGGGAGATCAGATACGCAGTATTTT. Translation: CASSLTSGRSDTQYF.

The V call is TRBV6-1, the J call TRBJ1-2; tentative D call: TRBD1 (5 bases). The V and J ends lost 7 bases and 4 bases respectively, with 10 bases between them. Germline V gene lookup returns CDR1 MNHNS and CDR2 SASEGT. The CDR3 runs to 12 residues. Here the CDR3 reads CASIWGTYGYTF. CDR3 nucleotide sequence: TGTGCCAGCATCTGGGGGACCTATGGCTACACCTTC.

This clone was recorded once. The CDR3 coding sequence is TGTGCCAGCAGTAACCGGGACATCCACACTGAAGCTTTCTTT. Translation: CASSNRDIHTEAFF. V and J are TRBV28 and TRBJ1-1, with D perhaps matching TRBD1 (6 bases). The V and J ends lost 5 bases and 3 bases respectively, with 13 bases between them. The CDR3 consists of 14 residues. CDR1 MDHEN and CDR2 SYDVKM come from the germline V gene.